These 21 T cell receptor beta chains were all obtained from the same sample, sequenced in a study of blood T cell repertoires in COVID-19. Clones were sequenced by immunoSEQ multiplex PCR, and TCRdb holds only the in-frame ones, with some missing. The sample has roughly 250,000 clones, roughly nine tenths seen once. The source material was PBMCs or T cells enriched from blood (not recorded which). The receptor source for this set is a human donor in a cohort exposed to, infected with or recovered from COVID-19 (not recorded which). The donor label of this sample is uncertain.

The chain combines TRBV30 with TRBJ2-1; TRBD2 aligns across 9 bases. The V gene end was trimmed by 0 bases and the J gene end by 7 bases; junction bases not matched to a gene: 16. This CDR3 contains 18 residues. Germline CDR1 reads GTSNPN; CDR2 reads SVGIG (reference sequence). The CDR3 DNA sequence: TGTGCCTGGAGTGTAGGGTATCGCTTAGCGGGGGCCCGAAATGAGCAGTTCTTC. Its translation is CAWSVGYRLAGARNEQFF.

This chain links TRBV30 with TRBJ2-7; weak D call: TRBD1 (6 bases). V was trimmed by 3 bases and J by 7 bases, leaving 19 bases between them. The CDR3 has 14 amino acids. The germline CDR1 and CDR2 sequences are GTSNPN and SVGIG (reference sequence). In nucleotides, the CDR3 is TGTGCCTGGAGCGTCCTCTGGGGCCAGGGGGAGCAGTACTTC. Its translation is CAWSVLWGQGEQYF.

The rearrangement links TRBV27 to TRBJ2-7, with D perhaps matching TRBD1 (8 bases). The V end lost 4 bases, the J end lost 5 bases, and 18 bases lay between the germline ends. From germline, CDR1 is MNHEY and CDR2 SMNVEV (reference sequence). The CDR3 spans 15 residues. The CDR3 sequence: CASSSGGAGEDEQYF. The CDR3 DNA is TGTGCCAGCAGTTCAGGGGGCGCGGGGGAGGACGAGCAGTACTTC.

With respect to this clone: One end of the junction varies from germline; a read error may be responsible. The chain recombines TRBV7-2 with TRBJ2-5; 7 bases map to TRBD2. The germline V gene encodes CDR1 SGHTA and CDR2 FQGNSA. This CDR3 contains 17 residues. The CDR3: CASSLTRGRDTQKTQYF. The CDR3 region has the DNA TGTGCCAGCAGCCTAACCCGGGGGAGGGATACCCAAAAGACCCAGTACTTC.

The chain links TRBV9 to TRBJ1-6; 10 bases align to TRBD1. Germline-derived CDR1 and CDR2 are SGDLS and YYNGEE. The CDR3 has 16 amino acids. Germline trimming cut 1 base from V and 10 bases from J; bases unmatched to any gene: 8. CDR3 loop: CASSVRSDRGDSPLHF. CDR3 coding DNA: TGTGCCAGCAGCGTACGATCGGACAGGGGGGACTCACCCCTCCACTTT. The whole variable domain, remainder taken from reference TRBV9 and TRBJ1-6, is DSGVTQTPKHLITATGQRVTLRCSPRSGDLSVYWYQQSLDQGLQFLIQYYNGEERAKGNILERFSAQQFPDLHSELNLSSLELGDSALYFCASSVRSDRGDSPLHFGNGTRLTVT.

This clone was picked up one time. The chain recombines TRBV29-1 with TRBJ2-3, with 8 positions matching TRBD2. The CDR3 sequence is 13 residues long. The V gene's germline CDR1 is SQVTM and CDR2 ANQGSEA. The J segment lost 4 bases and the V segment lost 1 base, leaving 1 base of the junction unmatched. The chain's CDR3 is CSVEAGGADTQYF. Written as DNA, the CDR3 is TGCAGCGTTGAAGCGGGGGGGGCAGATACGCAGTATTTT.

As to this clone: The sample contains more than one DNA sequence encoding this CDR3. The genes are TRBV19 and TRBJ1-1; D might be TRBD1 (6 bases). CDR1 is LNHDA and CDR2 is SQIVND in the germline V gene (reference sequence). The V end was cut by 1 base, the J end by 6 bases, with 6 bases between. The CDR3 is made up of 12 amino acids. This CDR3 is CASSIGTAEAFF. In nucleotides, the CDR3 is TGTGCCAGTAGTATAGGGACAGCTGAAGCTTTCTTT. Variable domain in full (rest from reference TRBV19 and TRBJ1-1): DGGITQSPKYLFRKEGQNVTLSCEQNLNHDAMYWYRQDPGQGLRLIYYSQIVNDFQKGDIAEGYSVSREKKESFPLTVTSAQKNPTAFYLCASSIGTAEAFFGQGTRLTVV.

This chain links TRBV7-9 with TRBJ2-2, with no clear D. Germline V gene data show CDR1 as SEHNR and CDR2 as FQNEAQ (reference sequence). This CDR3 comprises 17 residues. V lost 1 base and J 2 bases, leaving 14 bases between the germline ends. The CDR3 DNA reads TGTGCCAGCAGCTTAGTCGGGTTCCAGAGTAACACCGGGGAGCTGTTTTTT. Translation: CASSLVGFQSNTGELFF.

The chain uses TRBV19 and TRBJ2-7, with 7 bases matching TRBD2. There are 13 residues in the CDR3. The trim removed 5 bases at V and 6 bases at J, leaving 7 bases unmatched. CDR1 and CDR2 from the germline V gene are LNHDA and SQIVND (reference sequence). The chain's CDR3 is CASSPTPGGEQYF. DNA for the CDR3: TGTGCCAGTAGTCCCACCCCGGGGGGCGAGCAGTACTTC.

This chain connects TRBV2 to TRBJ2-5, with unresolved D. Deletions cut 2 bases from V and 5 bases from J, with 12 bases between. The germline CDR1 and CDR2 sequences are SNHLY and FYNNEI. This CDR3 spans 14 amino acids. The CDR3 region is CASSELESSETQYF. As DNA, the CDR3 is TGTGCCAGCAGTGAATTAGAGAGCTCGGAGACCCAGTACTTC.

The chain links TRBV6-5 to TRBJ1-5, with a weak D call TRBD1 (5 bases). The CDR3 extends over 13 amino acids. The germline V gene encodes CDR1 MNHEY and CDR2 SVGAGI. Trimming cost V 6 bases and J 7 bases, with 13 bases left between them. The CDR3 DNA follows: TGTGCCAGCAGATCCAGGGCGGGGCAGCCCCAGCATTTT. This sequence encodes CASRSRAGQPQHF.

The gene calls are TRBV2 and TRBJ1-1; D not resolved. The CDR3 runs to 16 residues. From germline, CDR1 is SNHLY and CDR2 FYNNEI. V gave up 2 bases and J gave up 0 bases, with 13 bases separating them. This CDR3 is CASSEPLMVLNTEAFF. The CDR3 nucleotides are TGTGCCAGCAGTGAACCACTGATGGTACTGAACACTGAAGCTTTCTTT.

The genes are TRBV7-8 and TRBJ1-2, with 12 bases lining up with TRBD1. The CDR3 has 18 residues. Per germline, CDR1 SGHVS and CDR2 FQNEAQ. V shed 5 bases, J shed 0 bases, and the junction held 10 bases outside the gene matches. CDR3 nucleotides: TGTGCCAGCAGCCCCCGAGGGGGACAGGGGGCGTCTAACTATGGCTACACCTTC. This codes for CASSPRGGQGASNYGYTF.

This sequence joins TRBV3-1 (or the pseudogene TRBV3-2) and TRBJ1-1; D unresolved. The CDR3 is 12 residues long. The germline V and J ends were trimmed by 4 bases and 1 base, with 4 bases remaining between them. The germline gives CDR1 LGHDT, CDR2 YNNKEL (reference sequence). In nucleotides, the CDR3 is TGTGCCAGCAGCCCATCGAACACTGAAGCTTTCTTT. Protein: CASSPSNTEAFF.

The chain is built from TRBV3-1 (or the pseudogene TRBV3-2) and TRBJ1-2; TRBD1 might be the D (6 bases). Germline V gene sequence: CDR1 LGHDT, CDR2 YNNKEL (reference sequence). V was cut by 4 bases and J by 0 bases, with 9 bases left in between. The CDR3 has 14 residues. The CDR3 reads CASSRNRANYGYTF. The CDR3 bases are TGTGCCAGCAGCCGAAACAGGGCTAACTATGGCTACACCTTC.

The rearrangement uses TRBV19 and TRBJ1-1; the match to TRBD1 covers 7 bases. Germline V gene sequence: CDR1 LNHDA, CDR2 SQIVND (reference sequence). Trimming removed 3 bases from V and 4 bases from J; junction bases left unmatched: 5. CDR3 length: 14 residues. CDR3 protein: CASSITGEGTEAFF. The CDR3 region has the DNA TGTGCCAGTAGTATTACAGGGGAAGGCACTGAAGCTTTCTTT.

A word on this clone: Other DNA sequences in this specimen translate into the identical CDR3. The rearrangement uses TRBV27 and TRBJ2-7; perhaps TRBD2 as D (5 bases). Germline loops: CDR1 MNHEY, CDR2 SMNVEV (reference sequence). V was shortened by 2 bases and J by 2 bases, with 7 bases between the two germline ends. This CDR3 region has 13 residues. CDR3 sequence (DNA): TGTGCCAGCAGTTTACGAGGGACCTACGAGCAGTACTTC. Encoded protein: CASSLRGTYEQYF.

The chain combines TRBV18 with TRBJ2-2; TRBD2 aligns across 15 bases. V lost 1 base and J lost 4; bases outside the gene matches: 13. The CDR3 has 21 amino acids. Germline V gene sequence: CDR1 KGHSH, CDR2 LQKENI. The CDR3, as DNA: TGTGCCAGCTCACCACGATCGGGACTAGCGGGGGGTAACCGTGGCACCGGGGAGCTGTTTTTT. It specifies CASSPRSGLAGGNRGTGELFF.

The chain is built from TRBV19 and TRBJ1-2; 10 positions match TRBD1. Germline lookup yields CDR1 LNHDA and CDR2 SQIVND (reference sequence). The CDR3 is 16 amino acids. Trimming cost V 2 bases and J 8 bases; bases outside gene matches: 11. CDR3 DNA: TGTGCCAGTAGTATAATTCGGGGACAGGGGTTTCGCGGCTACACCTTC. Translated: CASSIIRGQGFRGYTF.

The V gene is TRBV11-2, the J gene TRBJ2-3; D unresolved. CDR3 length: 14 residues. Germline V gene lookup returns CDR1 SGHAT and CDR2 FQNNGV. Trimming took 11 bases from V and 0 from J, leaving 15 bases between them. Written as DNA, the CDR3 is TGTGCCTCCGATCGCGGATCTAGCACAGATACGCAGTATTTT. Translating it yields CASDRGSSTDTQYF.

The chain combines TRBV12-3 or TRBV12-4 with TRBJ2-7; D is ambiguous. CDR3 length: 13 residues. The V gene lost 1 base and the J gene lost 0 bases, with 4 bases spanning the gap. The CDR3 is CASSLVSSYEQYF. Written as DNA, the CDR3 is TGTGCCAGCAGTTTAGTGAGCTCCTACGAGCAGTACTTC.